This T cell receptor (beta chain) was obtained from a study of cytomegalovirus exposure and HLA in healthy donors. The CDR3 runs to 14 residues. V shed 3 bases and J 4 bases; nucleotides not matched to a gene: 2. Per the germline V gene, CDR1 is SGDLS and CDR2 is YYNGEE. Both 60 Vbeta primers and 13 Jbeta primers went into the PCR. Repertoires were generated with immunoSEQ multiplex PCR, while TCRdb's copy carries only in-frame clones and drops some. Of fewer than 250,000 clones listed, roughly 77% were seen once; the top ten hold 3.4%. This TCR was recovered from a man in his forties in good health and CMV-seropositive. Sequenced: PBMCs. The chain recombines TRBV9 with TRBJ1-3; 9 bases fit TRBD1. CDR3 region: CASSAQGAGNTIYF. The CDR3 nucleotides read TGTGCCAGCAGCGCACAGGGGGCCGGAAACACCATATATTTT. Full variable domain (remainder filled in from reference TRBV9 and TRBJ1-3): DSGVTQTPKHLITATGQRVTLRCSPRSGDLSVYWYQQSLDQGLQFLIQYYNGEERAKGNILERFSAQQFPDLHSELNLSSLELGDSALYFCASSAQGAGNTIYFGEGSWLTVV.